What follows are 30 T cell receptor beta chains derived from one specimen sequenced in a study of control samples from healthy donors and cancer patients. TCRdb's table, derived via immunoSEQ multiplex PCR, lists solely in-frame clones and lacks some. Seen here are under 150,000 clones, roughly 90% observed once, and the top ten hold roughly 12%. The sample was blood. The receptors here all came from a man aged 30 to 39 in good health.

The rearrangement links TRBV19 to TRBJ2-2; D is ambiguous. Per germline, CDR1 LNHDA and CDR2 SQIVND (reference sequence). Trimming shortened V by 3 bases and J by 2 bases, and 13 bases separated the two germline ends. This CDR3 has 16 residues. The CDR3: CASSIFLTVNTGELFF. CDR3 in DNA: TGTGCCAGTAGTATCTTCCTAACAGTTAACACCGGGGAGCTGTTTTTT.

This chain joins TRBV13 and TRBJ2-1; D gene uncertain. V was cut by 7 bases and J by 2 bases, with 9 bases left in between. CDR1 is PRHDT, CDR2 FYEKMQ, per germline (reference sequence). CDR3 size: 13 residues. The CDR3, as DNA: TGTGCCAGCAACTCGGGTCCCTACAATGAGCAGTTCTTC. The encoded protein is CASNSGPYNEQFF.

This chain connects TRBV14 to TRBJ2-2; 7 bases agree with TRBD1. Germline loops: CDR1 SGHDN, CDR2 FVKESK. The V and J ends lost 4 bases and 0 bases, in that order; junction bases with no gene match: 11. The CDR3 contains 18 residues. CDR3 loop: CASSLRDFGQANTGELFF. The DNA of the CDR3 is TGTGCCAGCAGCCTAAGAGACTTCGGACAGGCGAACACCGGGGAGCTGTTTTTT.

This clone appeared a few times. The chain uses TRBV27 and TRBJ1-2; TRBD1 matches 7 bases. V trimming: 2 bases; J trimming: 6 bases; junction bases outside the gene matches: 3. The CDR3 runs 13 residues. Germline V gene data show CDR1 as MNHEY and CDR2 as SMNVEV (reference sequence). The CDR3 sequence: CASSLRQGHGYTF. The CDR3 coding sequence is TGTGCCAGCAGTTTACGACAGGGCCATGGCTACACCTTC.

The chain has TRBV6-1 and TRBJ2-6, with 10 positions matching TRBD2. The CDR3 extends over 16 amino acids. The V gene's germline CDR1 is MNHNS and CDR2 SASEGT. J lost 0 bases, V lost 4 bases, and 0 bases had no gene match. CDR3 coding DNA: TGTGCCAGCAGTGGACTAGCGGGCTCTGGGGCCAACGTCCTGACTTTC. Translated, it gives CASSGLAGSGANVLTF.

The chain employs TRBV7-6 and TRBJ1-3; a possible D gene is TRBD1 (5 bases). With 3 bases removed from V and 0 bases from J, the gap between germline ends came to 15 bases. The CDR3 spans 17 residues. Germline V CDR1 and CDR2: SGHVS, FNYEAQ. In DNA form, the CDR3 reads TGTGCCAGCAGCTTCTCCCGACCAGGGACCTCTGGAAACACCATATATTTT. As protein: CASSFSRPGTSGNTIYF.

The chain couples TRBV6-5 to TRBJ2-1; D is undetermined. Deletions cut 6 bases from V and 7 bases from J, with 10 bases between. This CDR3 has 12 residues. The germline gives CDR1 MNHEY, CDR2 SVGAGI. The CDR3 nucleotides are TGTGCCAGCAGCAAAATTTGGAATGAGCAGTTCTTC. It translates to CASSKIWNEQFF.

The DNA of the CDR3 is TGCAGCGTTGAAGATTTTTACTCTGGAAACACCATATATTTT. Protein product: CSVEDFYSGNTIYF. This chain joins TRBV29-1 and TRBJ1-3; D not resolved. The length of the CDR3 is 14 residues. Germline CDR1 is SQVTM and CDR2 is ANQGSEA. Trimming shortened V by 0 bases and J by 0 bases, and 6 bases separated the two germline ends. The whole variable domain, remainder taken from reference TRBV29-1 and TRBJ1-3, is SAVISQKPSRDICQRGTSLTIQCQVDSQVTMMFWYRQQPGQSLTLIATANQGSEATYESGFVIDKFPISRPNLTFSTLTVSNMSPEDSSIYLCSVEDFYSGNTIYFGEGSWLTVV.

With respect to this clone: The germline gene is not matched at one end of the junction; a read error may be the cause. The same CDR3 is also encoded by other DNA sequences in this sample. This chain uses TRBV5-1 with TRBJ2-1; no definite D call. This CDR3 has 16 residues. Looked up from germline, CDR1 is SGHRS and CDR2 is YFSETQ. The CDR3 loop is CASSFGLKAAYNEQFF. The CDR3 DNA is TGCGCCAGTAGCTTCGGTCTGAAAGCTGCCTACAATGAGCAGTTCTTC. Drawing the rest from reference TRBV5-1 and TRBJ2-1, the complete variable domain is KAGVTQTPRYLIKTRGQQVTLSCSPISGHRSVSWYQQTPGQGLQFLFEYFSETQRNKGNFPGRFSGRQFSNSRSEMNVSTLELGDSALYLCASSFGLKAAYNEQFFGPGTRLTVL.

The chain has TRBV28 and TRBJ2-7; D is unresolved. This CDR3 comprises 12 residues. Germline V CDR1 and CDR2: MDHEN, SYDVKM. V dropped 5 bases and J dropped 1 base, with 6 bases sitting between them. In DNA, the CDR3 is TGTGCCAGCAGTCTAAGGTCCTACGAGCAGTACTTC. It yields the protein CASSLRSYEQYF. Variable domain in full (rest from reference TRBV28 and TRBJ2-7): DVKVTQSSRYLVKRTGEKVFLECVQDMDHENMFWYRQDPGLGLRLIYFSYDVKMKEKGDIPEGYSVSREKKERFSLILESASTNQTSMYLCASSLRSYEQYFGPGTRLTVT.

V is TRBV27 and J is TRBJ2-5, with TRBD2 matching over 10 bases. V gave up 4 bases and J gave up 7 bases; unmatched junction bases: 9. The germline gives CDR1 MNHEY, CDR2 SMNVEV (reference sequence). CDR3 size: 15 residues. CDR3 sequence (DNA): TGTGCCAGCAGTTCCCAGCGGGAGGGCCGGGGGACCCAGTACTTC. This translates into CASSSQREGRGTQYF.

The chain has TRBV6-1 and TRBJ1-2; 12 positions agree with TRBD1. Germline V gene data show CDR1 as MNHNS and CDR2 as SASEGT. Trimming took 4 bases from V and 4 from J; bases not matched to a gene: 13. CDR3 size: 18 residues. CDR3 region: CASSARDRGQSAPYGYTF. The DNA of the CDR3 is TGTGCCAGCAGTGCCCGGGACAGGGGGCAGTCCGCCCCCTATGGCTACACCTTC.

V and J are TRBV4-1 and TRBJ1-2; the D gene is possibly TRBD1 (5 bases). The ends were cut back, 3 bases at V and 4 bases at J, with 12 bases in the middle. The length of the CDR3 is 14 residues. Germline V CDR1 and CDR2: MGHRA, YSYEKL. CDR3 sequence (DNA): TGCGCCAGCAGCCAGAGCCAGGGAGGCTATGGCTACACCTTC. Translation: CASSQSQGGYGYTF.

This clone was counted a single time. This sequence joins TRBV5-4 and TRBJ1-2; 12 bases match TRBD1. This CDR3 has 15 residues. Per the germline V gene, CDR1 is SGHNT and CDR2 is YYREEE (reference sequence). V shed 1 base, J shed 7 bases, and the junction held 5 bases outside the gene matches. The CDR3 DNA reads TGTGCCAGCAGCTTGTTGGGACAGGGGGCCGCTGGCTACACCTTC. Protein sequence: CASSLLGQGAAGYTF.

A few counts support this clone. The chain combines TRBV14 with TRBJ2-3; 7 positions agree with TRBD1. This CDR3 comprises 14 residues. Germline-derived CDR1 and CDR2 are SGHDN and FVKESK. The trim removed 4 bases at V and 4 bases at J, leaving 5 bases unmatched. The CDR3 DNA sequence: TGTGCCAGCAGCCGATTCCAGGGGGCAGATACGCAGTATTTT. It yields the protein CASSRFQGADTQYF. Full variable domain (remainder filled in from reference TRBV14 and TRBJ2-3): EAGVTQFPSHSVIEKGQTVTLRCDPISGHDNLYWYRRVMGKEIKFLLHFVKESKQDESGMPNNRFLAERTGGTYSTLKVQPAELEDSGVYFCASSRFQGADTQYFGPGTRLTVL.

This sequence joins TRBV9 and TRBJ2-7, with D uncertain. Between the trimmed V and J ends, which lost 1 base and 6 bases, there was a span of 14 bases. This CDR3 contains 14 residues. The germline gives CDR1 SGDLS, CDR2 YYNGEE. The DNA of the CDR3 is TGTGCCAGCAGCGTATCGTCTCTGTCCGGCGAGCAGTACTTC. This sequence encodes CASSVSSLSGEQYF.

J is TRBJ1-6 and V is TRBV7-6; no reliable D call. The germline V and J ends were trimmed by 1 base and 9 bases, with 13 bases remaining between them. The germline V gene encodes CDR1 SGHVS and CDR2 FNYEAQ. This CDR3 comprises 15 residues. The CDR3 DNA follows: TGTGCCAGCAGCTTAGATGTGTGTTGTAGTTCACCCCTCCACTTT. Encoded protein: CASSLDVCCSSPLHF.

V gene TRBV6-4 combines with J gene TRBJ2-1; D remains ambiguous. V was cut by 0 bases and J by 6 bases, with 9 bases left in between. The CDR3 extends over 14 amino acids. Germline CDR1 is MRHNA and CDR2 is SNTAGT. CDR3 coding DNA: TGTGCCAGCAGTGACTCGAGTTCCGGCAATGAGCAGTTCTTC. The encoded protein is CASSDSSSGNEQFF.

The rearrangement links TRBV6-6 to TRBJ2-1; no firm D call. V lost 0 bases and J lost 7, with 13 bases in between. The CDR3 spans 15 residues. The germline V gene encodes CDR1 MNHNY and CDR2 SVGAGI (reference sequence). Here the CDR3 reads CASSYSWSVSNEQFF. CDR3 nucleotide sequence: TGTGCCAGCAGTTACTCATGGTCGGTGAGTAATGAGCAGTTCTTC.

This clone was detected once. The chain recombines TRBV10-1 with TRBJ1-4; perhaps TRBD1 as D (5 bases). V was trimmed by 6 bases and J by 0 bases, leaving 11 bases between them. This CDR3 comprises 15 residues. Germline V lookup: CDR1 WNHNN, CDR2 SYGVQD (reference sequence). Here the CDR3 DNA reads TGCGCCAGCAGAGCGTCAGGGACAACTAATGAAAAACTGTTTTTT. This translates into CASRASGTTNEKLFF.

CDR3 DNA: TGTGCCAGCGAGACAGGGGGTAATTCACCCCTCCACTTT. Amino acids: CASETGGNSPLHF. The chain has TRBV6-5 and TRBJ1-6, with 9 bases fitting TRBD1. Germline lookup yields CDR1 MNHEY and CDR2 SVGAGI. The CDR3 is made up of 13 amino acids. The ends lost 8 bases at V and 6 bases at J; junction bases unmatched: 2.

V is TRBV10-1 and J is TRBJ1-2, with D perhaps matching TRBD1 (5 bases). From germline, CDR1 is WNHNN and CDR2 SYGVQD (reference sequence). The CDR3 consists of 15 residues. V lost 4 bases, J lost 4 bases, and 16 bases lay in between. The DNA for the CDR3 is TGCGCCAGCAGTGTAACCGGGACGGCAACCTATGGCTACACCTTC. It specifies CASSVTGTATYGYTF.

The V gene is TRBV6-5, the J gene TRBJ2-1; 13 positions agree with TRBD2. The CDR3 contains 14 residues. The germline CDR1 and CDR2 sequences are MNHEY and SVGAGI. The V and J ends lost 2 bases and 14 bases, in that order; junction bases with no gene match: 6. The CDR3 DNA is TGTGCCAGCAGTTACATACAAGGGACTAGCGGGGAGTTCTTC. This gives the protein CASSYIQGTSGEFF.

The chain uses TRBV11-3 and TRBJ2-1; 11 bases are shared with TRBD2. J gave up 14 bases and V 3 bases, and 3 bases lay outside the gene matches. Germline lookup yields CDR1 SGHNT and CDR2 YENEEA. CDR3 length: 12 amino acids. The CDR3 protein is CASSFTSGSEFF. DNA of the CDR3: TGTGCCAGCAGCTTCACTAGCGGGAGTGAGTTCTTC.

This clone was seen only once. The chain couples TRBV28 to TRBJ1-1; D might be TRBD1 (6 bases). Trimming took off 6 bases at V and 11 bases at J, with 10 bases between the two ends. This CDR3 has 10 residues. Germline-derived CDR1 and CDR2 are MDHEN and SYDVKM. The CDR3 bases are TGTGCCAGCAGACAGGGTAGGGCTTTCTTT. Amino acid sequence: CASRQGRAFF.

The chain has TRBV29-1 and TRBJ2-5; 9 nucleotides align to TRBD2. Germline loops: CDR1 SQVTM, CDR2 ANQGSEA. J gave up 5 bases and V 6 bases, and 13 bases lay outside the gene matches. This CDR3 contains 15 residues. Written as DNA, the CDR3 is TGCAGCGTCATAGGGTTAGCGGGAGCGGGGGAGACCCAGTACTTC. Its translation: CSVIGLAGAGETQYF.

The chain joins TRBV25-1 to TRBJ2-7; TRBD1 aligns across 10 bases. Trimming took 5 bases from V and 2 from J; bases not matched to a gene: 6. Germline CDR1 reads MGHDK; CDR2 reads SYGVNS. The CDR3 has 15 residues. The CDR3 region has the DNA TGTGCCAGCAGTAAGTGGGACAGGGGAACCTACGAGCAGTACTTC. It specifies CASSKWDRGTYEQYF.

The CDR3 protein is CASSEGAGTSGRNEQYF. DNA for the CDR3: TGCGCCAGCAGTGAGGGAGCCGGGACTAGCGGACGGAACGAGCAGTACTTC. The chain links TRBV10-2 to TRBJ2-7; 11 bases are shared with TRBD2. The CDR3 has 17 residues. The germline V gene encodes CDR1 WSHSY and CDR2 SAAADI. After removal of 2 bases from V and 5 bases from J, the junction contained 11 bases not matched to a gene.

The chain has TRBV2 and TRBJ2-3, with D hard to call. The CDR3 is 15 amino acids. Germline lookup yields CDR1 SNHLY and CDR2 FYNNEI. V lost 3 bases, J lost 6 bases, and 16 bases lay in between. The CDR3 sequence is CASSEALGSGDTQYF. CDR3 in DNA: TGTGCCAGCAGTGAGGCTTTAGGGTCCGGGGATACGCAGTATTTT.

In DNA, the CDR3 is TGCAGTGCTAGCCCCCAAGAGACCCAGTACTTC. As protein: CSASPQETQYF. The rearrangement uses TRBV20-1 and TRBJ2-5; D not certain. CDR1 is DFQATT, CDR2 SNEGSKA, per germline (reference sequence). This CDR3 has 11 amino acids. V was clipped by 3 bases and J by 1 base, with 3 bases between them.